The clone carrying this T cell receptor beta chain showed up just a few times. Its target is not known. Exclusion of a patient followed from autoimmune disease history or systemic immunosuppression. Baseline, cycle 4 day 1, and cycle 7 day 1 were the blood sampling points. Deletions cut 0 bases from V and 2 bases from J, with 7 bases between. CDR1 is SQVTM, CDR2 ANQGSEA, per germline. The CDR3 runs to 13 residues. This entry belongs to a study of OX40 agonist ivuxolimab in advanced cancers. For the study at large: With ivuxolimab, an agonistic anti-OX40 (CD134) antibody, patients were treated. Findings and limits, study-wide: Doses of 0.1 to 3.0 mg/kg were accompanied by clonal expansion of CD4+ and CD8+ blood T cells by week 6.

The data were produced by immunoSEQ multiplex PCR, yet TCRdb's version contains in-frame clones alone and is incomplete. Of tens of thousands of clones listed, 75% to 80% are singletons. Sequencing used CD4+ or CD8+ T cells sorted from blood, obtained in a trial of the OX40 agonist ivuxolimab. This TCR came from an adult with an advanced solid tumor such as melanoma, head and neck, liver or kidney cancer. The J gene is TRBJ1-2, the V gene TRBV29-1; no firm D call. The chain's CDR3 is CSVEDGSNYGYTF. For the CDR3, the DNA is TGCAGCGTTGAAGATGGGTCGAACTATGGCTACACCTTC.